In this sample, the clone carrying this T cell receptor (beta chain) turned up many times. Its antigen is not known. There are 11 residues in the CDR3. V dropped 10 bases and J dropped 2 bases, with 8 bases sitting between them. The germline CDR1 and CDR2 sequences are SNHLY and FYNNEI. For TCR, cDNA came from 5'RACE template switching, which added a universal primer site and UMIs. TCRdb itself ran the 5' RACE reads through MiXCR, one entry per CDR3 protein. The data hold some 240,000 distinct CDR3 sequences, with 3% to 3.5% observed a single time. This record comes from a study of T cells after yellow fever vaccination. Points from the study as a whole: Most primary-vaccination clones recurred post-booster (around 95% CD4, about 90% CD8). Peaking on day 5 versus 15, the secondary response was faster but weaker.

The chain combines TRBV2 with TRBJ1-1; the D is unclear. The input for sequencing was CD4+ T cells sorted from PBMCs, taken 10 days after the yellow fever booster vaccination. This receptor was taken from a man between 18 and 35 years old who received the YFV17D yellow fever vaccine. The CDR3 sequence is CATGPNTEAFF. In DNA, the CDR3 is TGTGCCACAGGCCCAAACACTGAAGCTTTCTTT.